This T cell receptor (beta chain) was found in a study of blood T cell repertoires in COVID-19. Study background: Some COVID-19 samples were acute and others convalescent; all came from the United States, Italy and Spain. Nucleic acid was either cDNA or gDNA, and it came from T cells, B-cell-depleted T cells, or PBMCs.

Per the study methods: Reference gene primer amplification gave estimated nucleated cell counts. The method was immunoSEQ multiplex PCR; TCRdb's version includes in-frame clones alone and lacks a portion of them. V and J calls and clone size follow that table, whereas D and trimming were derived from the DNA. The table records about 350,000 clones, under 95% of them present only once. The length of the CDR3 is 17 residues. V dropped 0 bases and J dropped 10; count of bases not matched to a gene: 11. Germline V gene data show CDR1 as LGHNA and CDR2 as YSLEER. This sequence was found in a woman under 30 who had recovered from COVID-19. The material sequenced was peripheral blood. This chain links TRBV4-3 with TRBJ1-6; 8 bases align to TRBD1. CDR3 loop: CASSQDMARGLGSPLHF. CDR3 DNA sequence: TGCGCCAGCAGCCAAGATATGGCCAGGGGGCTGGGATCACCCCTCCACTTT.